These 22 T cell receptor beta chains came from one sample sequenced in a study of blood T cells in healthy people across ages. Primed by a sample-barcoded 5' primer and a J-beta primer mix, a second PCR proceeded for about 6 to 12 cycles. TCRdb re-called the 5' RACE reads through MiXCR, storing one row per CDR3 protein. This sample has about 1.4 million distinct CDR3 sequences, with approximately 59% found just once. Input material: blood. The source is a man younger than 35 in good health.

A remark on this clonotype: One junction end disagrees with the germline gene, perhaps due to a read error. This sequence joins TRBV7-2 and TRBJ2-5; D may be TRBD1 or TRBD2 (5 bases each). Per germline, CDR1 SGHTA and CDR2 FQGNSA. The CDR3 consists of 17 residues. DNA for the CDR3: TGTGCCAACAGCTTATTGGGGCGGGCCGGATTCCAAGAGACCCAGTACTTC. Encoded protein: CANSLLGRAGFQETQYF.

This clonotype was seen a single time. V gene TRBV10-1 combines with J gene TRBJ1-1, with D unresolved. Trimming took off 4 bases at V and 8 bases at J, with 14 bases between the two ends. This CDR3 comprises 13 residues. Germline V gene data show CDR1 as WNHNN and CDR2 as SYGVQD (reference sequence). CDR3 sequence reads: CASSVEEGNEAFF. In nucleotides, the CDR3 is TGCGCCAGCAGTGTTGAGGAGGGTAACGAAGCTTTCTTT.

The chain carries TRBV7-2 and TRBJ2-4, with D possibly matching TRBD1 (5 bases). Germline CDR1 and CDR2: SGHTA and FQGNSA. CDR3 size: 16 residues. V shed 5 bases and J shed 0 bases, with 14 bases lying between them. The DNA of the CDR3 is TGTGCCAGCAGCCCGACAGTTGCGCTAGCCAAAAACATTCAGTACTTC. Its protein product is CASSPTVALAKNIQYF. The whole variable domain, remainder taken from reference TRBV7-2 and TRBJ2-4, is GAGVSQSPSNKVTEKGKDVELRCDPISGHTALYWYRQSLGQGLEFLIYFQGNSAPDKSGLPSDRFSAERTGGSVSTLTIQRTQQEDSAVYLCASSPTVALAKNIQYFGAGTRLSVL.

This clonotype has only a few counts. The CDR3, as DNA: TGCAGTGCTAGAACCCCGGGGGAGACCCAGTACTTC. Its protein is CSARTPGETQYF. The rearrangement links TRBV20-1 to TRBJ2-5, with D possibly matching TRBD2 (5 bases). Per germline, CDR1 DFQATT and CDR2 SNEGSKA (reference sequence). V lost 2 bases to trimming and J lost 5 bases, with 9 bases between them. This CDR3 is 12 amino acids long.

This clonotype was seen more than once but under ten times. The chain joins TRBV7-9 to TRBJ2-1, with TRBD1 identical over 9 bases. Germline V gene sequence: CDR1 SEHNR, CDR2 FQNEAQ (reference sequence). This CDR3 comprises 17 residues. The J segment lost 6 bases and the V segment lost 2 bases, leaving 11 bases of the junction unmatched. In nucleotides, the CDR3 is TGTGCCAGCAGCTTATGGTTATGGGACAGGGTCCGCAATGAGCAGTTCTTC. As protein: CASSLWLWDRVRNEQFF.

The J gene is TRBJ1-2, the V gene TRBV7-9; D is possibly TRBD1 (5 bases). This CDR3 has 15 residues. The germline V gene has CDR1 SEHNR and CDR2 FQNEAQ (reference sequence). V lost 3 bases and J lost 1, with 12 bases in between. CDR3 loop: CASSLGGGYNYGYTF. In nucleotides, the CDR3 is TGTGCCAGCAGCTTGGGGGGGGGTTATAACTATGGCTACACCTTC. Combining the CDR3 with reference TRBV7-9 and TRBJ1-2 gives the whole variable domain DTGVSQNPRHKITKRGQNVTFRCDPISEHNRLYWYRQTLGQGPEFLTYFQNEAQLEKSRLLSDRFSAERPKGSFSTLEIQRTEQGDSAMYLCASSLGGGYNYGYTFGSGTRLTVV.

This clonotype was detected only a few times. This chain uses TRBV20-1 with TRBJ2-5; D gene ambiguous. The CDR3 runs to 13 residues. The ends were cut back, 2 bases at V and 1 base at J, with 8 bases in the middle. CDR1 DFQATT and CDR2 SNEGSKA come from the germline V gene (reference sequence). This CDR3 is CSARRSLQETQYF. Written as DNA, the CDR3 is TGCAGTGCTAGAAGGAGTCTCCAAGAGACCCAGTACTTC.

This clonotype was picked up a small number of times. This chain uses TRBV13 with TRBJ2-2; the D is unclear. Trimming removed 7 bases at V and 0 bases at J, with 3 bases between. This CDR3 contains 12 residues. Looked up from germline, CDR1 is PRHDT and CDR2 is FYEKMQ (reference sequence). The CDR3 protein is CASNTNTGELFF. In DNA form, the CDR3 reads TGTGCCAGCAACACGAACACCGGGGAGCTGTTTTTT.

This clonotype was found a few times. This chain joins TRBV7-9 and TRBJ1-1, with D possibly TRBD1 on 6 matching bases. From germline, CDR1 is SEHNR and CDR2 FQNEAQ (reference sequence). The V end was cut by 0 bases, the J end by 1 base, with 9 bases between. The CDR3 has 15 amino acids. CDR3 bases: TGTGCCAGCAGCTTAGCCCAGGGACAGAACACTGAAGCTTTCTTT. It codes for CASSLAQGQNTEAFF.

This clonotype appeared many times. The chain couples TRBV27 to TRBJ2-7; 8 bases line up with TRBD2. V lost 5 bases, J lost 5 bases, and 8 bases stayed unmatched. Germline V CDR1 and CDR2: MNHEY, SMNVEV (reference sequence). This CDR3 has 14 amino acids. The CDR3 is CASSPGTRGNEQYF. The CDR3 DNA reads as TGTGCCAGCAGTCCCGGGACTAGAGGAAACGAGCAGTACTTC.

In this sample, this clonotype turned up a few times. This chain links TRBV2 with TRBJ2-4; 8 bases fit TRBD2. The J call may not be correct, given that the DNA end is closer to TRBJ2-7. The CDR3 is 14 residues long. CDR1 and CDR2 (germline): SNHLY, FYNNEI. CDR3 sequence: CASSEGLDYYEQYF. CDR3 DNA: TGTGCCAGCAGTGAGGGACTAGATTATTACGAGCAGTACTTC.

This clonotype was observed a handful of times. V usage is TRBV7-2 and J usage is TRBJ2-3; D remains ambiguous. Per the germline V gene, CDR1 is SGHTA and CDR2 is FQGNSA. The ends were cut back, 5 bases at V and 0 bases at J, with 12 bases in the middle. The CDR3 contains 15 residues. The CDR3 loop is CASSLSWVSTDTQYF. In nucleotides, the CDR3 is TGTGCCAGCAGCCTCAGTTGGGTTAGCACAGATACGCAGTATTTT.

The chain combines TRBV4-3 with TRBJ2-7; 9 nucleotides line up with TRBD1. The CDR3 runs to 16 residues. The J segment lost 3 bases and the V segment lost 2 bases, leaving 8 bases of the junction unmatched. The germline CDR1 and CDR2 sequences are LGHNA and YSLEER. CDR3 sequence reads: CASSQTRGTGYYEQYF. The CDR3 coding sequence is TGCGCCAGCAGCCAAACCCGCGGGACAGGGTACTACGAGCAGTACTTC.

The V and J genes are TRBV29-1 and TRBJ2-2; 12 bases map to TRBD2. Per the germline V gene, CDR1 is SQVTM and CDR2 is ANQGSEA. V shed 4 bases, J shed 4 bases, and the junction held 13 bases outside the gene matches. The CDR3 covers 18 residues. The CDR3 DNA sequence: TGCAGCGTTGGCAGGCTCGGACTAGCGGGATTGTCCACCGGGGAGCTGTTTTTT. Its protein is CSVGRLGLAGLSTGELFF.

This clonotype was seen more than once but under ten times. V gene TRBV10-1 combines with J gene TRBJ2-7, with TRBD1 matching 8 bases. Germline CDR1 and CDR2: WNHNN and SYGVQD (reference sequence). J was trimmed by 2 bases and V by 3 bases; bases with no gene match: 6. CDR3 size: 15 residues. CDR3 amino acids: CASSDPGQGAYEQYF. In DNA form, the CDR3 reads TGCGCCAGCAGTGATCCCGGACAGGGTGCCTACGAGCAGTACTTC.

This chain connects TRBV3-1 to TRBJ1-3, with 8 bases identical to TRBD1. Trimming removed 4 bases from V and 4 bases from J; junction bases left unmatched: 3. The CDR3 has 14 amino acids. Germline V gene sequence: CDR1 LGHDT, CDR2 YNNKEL (reference sequence). The CDR3 DNA reads TGTGCCAGCAGCCGGACAGGGATCGGAAACACCATATATTTT. It encodes CASSRTGIGNTIYF.

The rearrangement joins TRBV29-1 to TRBJ1-2; D may be TRBD1 (5 bases). V shed 1 base and J shed 2 bases, with 8 bases lying between them. The CDR3 has 13 amino acids. Germline V gene lookup returns CDR1 SQVTM and CDR2 ANQGSEA. The CDR3 nucleotides are TGCAGCGTTGAAGCGGGGCCCAACTATGGCTACACCTTC. It codes for CSVEAGPNYGYTF. Looking up the rest from reference TRBV29-1 and TRBJ1-2 gives the full variable domain: SAVISQKPSRDICQRGTSLTIQCQVDSQVTMMFWYRQQPGQSLTLIATANQGSEATYESGFVIDKFPISRPNLTFSTLTVSNMSPEDSSIYLCSVEAGPNYGYTFGSGTRLTVV.

The rearrangement joins TRBV29-1 to TRBJ2-1; D is possibly TRBD1 (5 bases). The CDR3 runs 13 residues. Germline V gene data show CDR1 as SQVTM and CDR2 as ANQGSEA. With 3 bases removed from V and 3 bases from J, the gap between germline ends came to 9 bases. The CDR3 DNA sequence: TGCAGCGTTGAGGACATGGGCTACAATGAGCAGTTCTTC. Translated: CSVEDMGYNEQFF.

This clonotype occurred once. The V call is TRBV6-5, the J call TRBJ2-1; 8 nucleotides agree with TRBD2. The germline V gene has CDR1 MNHEY and CDR2 SVGAGI. CDR3 size: 15 residues. The V segment lost 8 bases and the J segment 8 bases; nucleotides outside the gene matches: 14. DNA for the CDR3: TGTGCCAGCTCATCCGGGGTAGCGGGGCCGGATGAGCAGTTCTTC. Its protein product is CASSSGVAGPDEQFF.

The chain links TRBV20-1 to TRBJ2-5, with 10 bases lining up with TRBD2. CDR1 is DFQATT, CDR2 SNEGSKA, per germline (reference sequence). The CDR3 has 16 amino acids. V shed 3 bases, J shed 11 bases, and the junction held 18 bases outside the gene matches. CDR3 residues: CSARVTSGPPWGEQYF. CDR3 DNA: TGCAGTGCTAGGGTGACTAGCGGGCCCCCCTGGGGTGAGCAGTACTTC.

There are a few counts of this clonotype. The chain links TRBV7-8 to TRBJ1-1; 7 nucleotides match TRBD1. V dropped 2 bases and J dropped 1; count of bases not matched to a gene: 4. CDR3 length equals 15 residues. Germline-derived CDR1 and CDR2 are SGHVS and FQNEAQ. CDR3: CASSLSRGPNTEAFF. The CDR3 nucleotides read TGTGCCAGCAGCTTATCGAGGGGGCCGAACACTGAAGCTTTCTTT.

This chain connects TRBV4-2 to TRBJ2-2; D might be TRBD1 (6 bases). The CDR3 covers 15 residues. Trimming took 5 bases from V and 4 from J, leaving 14 bases between them. Germline assignment: CDR1 LGHNA and CDR2 YNFKEQ. CDR3 DNA: TGTGCCAGCAGCTCTCCAGGGGTACCCACCGGGGAGCTGTTTTTT. Translating gives CASSSPGVPTGELFF.